This TCR beta chain was captured in a study of CD8+ T cells in alopecia areata. This clone was counted a few times. Treatment reported: oral pan-JAK inhibitor, 5-10 mg twice daily. Sequencing relied on a cDNA template that was reverse transcribed from extracted RNA. Generated by immunoSEQ multiplex PCR, the TCRdb table keeps only in-frame clones and is missing some. The table records 90,000 to 150,000 clones, 58% of them present only once. Trimming left V 4 bases short and J 5 bases short, with 6 bases between. Germline lookup yields CDR1 MNHEY and CDR2 SMNVEV (reference sequence). The CDR3 consists of 12 residues.

This sample comprised CD8+ T cells sorted from blood, obtained at week 4, from a patient treated with tofacitinib. The source is a human donor with alopecia areata. V usage is TRBV27 and J usage is TRBJ2-1; unclear D gene. CDR3 sequence reads: CASSYSDNEQFF. The CDR3 coding sequence is TGTGCCAGCAGTTACAGTGACAATGAGCAGTTCTTC.